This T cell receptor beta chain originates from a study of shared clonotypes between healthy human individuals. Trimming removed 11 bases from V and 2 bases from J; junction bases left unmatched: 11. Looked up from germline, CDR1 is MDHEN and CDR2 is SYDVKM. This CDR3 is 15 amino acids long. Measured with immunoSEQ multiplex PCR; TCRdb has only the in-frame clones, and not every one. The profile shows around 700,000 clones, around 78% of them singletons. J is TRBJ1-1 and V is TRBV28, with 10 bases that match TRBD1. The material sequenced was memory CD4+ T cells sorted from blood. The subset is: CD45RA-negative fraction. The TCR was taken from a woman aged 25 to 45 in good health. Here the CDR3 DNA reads TGTGCCGGAACCCGACAGGGGGCGCGAAACACTGAAGCTTTCTTT. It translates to CAGTRQGARNTEAFF.